One and the same sample provided the 2 T cell receptor beta chains below, sequenced in a study of Graves' ophthalmopathy and Graves' hyperthyroidism. The TCR beta CDR3 regions underwent amplification from RNA transcripts. After a first-round RT-PCR with HTBI primers, a second-round multiplex PCR was run. MiXCR, applied by TCRdb to the multiplex PCR reads, yields one record per CDR3 protein. The table has roughly 410,000 distinct CDR3 sequences, 15% seen once; the top ten hold 5.5% to 7%. The sequencing sample was made of peripheral blood. The receptors here all came from a young woman with stable Graves' hyperthyroidism.

This clonotype was seen at least ten times. The chain has TRBV7-9 and TRBJ2-5, with unresolved D. There are 14 residues in the CDR3. The germline CDR1 and CDR2 sequences are SEHNR and FQNEAQ (reference sequence). V was shortened by 1 base and J by 1 base, with 7 bases between the two germline ends. The CDR3 nucleotides are TGTGCCAGCAGCTTAGAGGACCGCCAAGAGACCCAGTACTTC. It codes for CASSLEDRQETQYF.

At least ten counts were recorded for this clonotype. The chain uses TRBV2 and TRBJ2-5; 10 nucleotides align to TRBD2. J lost 4 bases, V lost 7 bases, and 9 bases had no gene match. From germline, CDR1 is SNHLY and CDR2 FYNNEI. This CDR3 has 15 amino acids. Written as DNA, the CDR3 is TGTGCCAGCAACCCAGAGGCTAGCGGGGGAGAGACCCAGTACTTC. Protein: CASNPEASGGETQYF.